Listed below are T cell receptor beta chains from one sample, sequenced in a study of cytomegalovirus exposure and HLA in healthy donors. Method: immunoSEQ multiplex PCR; TCRdb's copy keeps in-frame clones and lacks some. The table has about 350,000 clones, 87% seen once; the top ten hold 0.95% to 1.5%. Input material: PBMCs. The receptors derive from a woman in her thirties in good health and CMV-seropositive. Both conserved end residues are part of each CDR3.

j_gene: TRBJ1-5; v_gene: TRBV28; CDR3aa: CASSPLSAQPQHF
j_gene: TRBJ2-1; v_gene: TRBV5-1; CDR3aa: CASSLERGALDNEQFF
j_gene: TRBJ2-7; v_gene: TRBV4-1; CDR3aa: CASSPPSALQIYEQYF
j_gene: TRBJ1-2; v_gene: TRBV5-8; CDR3aa: CASSLVMGGYTF
j_gene: TRBJ2-7; v_gene: TRBV7-2; CDR3aa: CASSRVAGAAHYEQYF
j_gene: TRBJ1-1; v_gene: TRBV29-1; CDR3aa: CSVTGQEKMGAFF
j_gene: TRBJ2-7; v_gene: TRBV2; CDR3aa: CASRQGPAYEQYF
j_gene: TRBJ2-1; v_gene: TRBV27; CDR3aa: CASSSGAEQFF
j_gene: TRBJ1-4; v_gene: TRBV6-6; CDR3aa: CASTGSNEKLFF
j_gene: TRBJ1-4; v_gene: TRBV5-1; CDR3aa: CASSLDRTGGWDEKLFF
j_gene: TRBJ2-7; v_gene: TRBV28; CDR3aa: CASTTSGGGYEQYF
j_gene: TRBJ2-7; v_gene: TRBV14; CDR3aa: CASSPLNYEQYF
j_gene: TRBJ2-1; v_gene: TRBV2; CDR3aa: CASSETTGYNEQFF
j_gene: TRBJ1-1; v_gene: TRBV6-1; CDR3aa: CASTSGTVNTEAFF
j_gene: TRBJ2-7; v_gene: TRBV18; CDR3aa: CASSLLAGEYRFSYEQYF
j_gene: TRBJ1-1; v_gene: TRBV4-3; CDR3aa: CASSQGAVNTEAFF
j_gene: TRBJ1-1; v_gene: TRBV28; CDR3aa: CASSSWTGGATEAFF
j_gene: TRBJ1-1; v_gene: TRBV7-9; CDR3aa: CASSYGQGEAFF
j_gene: TRBJ2-1; v_gene: TRBV2; CDR3aa: CASSEALGGEQFF
j_gene: TRBJ2-2; v_gene: TRBV27; CDR3aa: CASSFLAGADGELFF
j_gene: TRBJ2-1; v_gene: TRBV7-3; CDR3aa: CASSLMGGSGTEQFF
j_gene: TRBJ2-7; v_gene: TRBV28; CDR3aa: CASSRVTAAEQYF